The 23 T cell receptor beta chains presented below share a single source sample, sequenced in a study of blood T cell repertoires in COVID-19. Clones were sequenced by immunoSEQ multiplex PCR, and TCRdb holds only the in-frame ones, with some missing. The sample comprises about 480,000 clones, roughly 89% of which are singletons, and around 0.92% rests with the top ten. The sequenced material came from peripheral blood. The receptors stem from a young man with COVID-19, enrolled during active disease.

This sequence joins TRBV6-5 and TRBJ2-1; 13 nucleotides match TRBD2. The CDR3 totals 15 residues. In germline, CDR1 is MNHEY, CDR2 SVGAGI. Trimming removed 6 bases from V and 8 bases from J; junction bases left unmatched: 7. CDR3 loop: CASSRTSGSAYEQFF. The DNA of the CDR3 is TGTGCCAGCAGCAGGACTAGCGGGAGTGCCTATGAGCAGTTCTTC.

This chain connects TRBV7-8 to TRBJ1-3; 7 positions match TRBD1. V lost 4 bases to trimming and J lost 4 bases; unmatched junction nucleotides: 10. Germline-derived CDR1 and CDR2 are SGHVS and FQNEAQ. CDR3 length: 16 residues. The CDR3 here is CASSSQGQLFGNTIYF. The CDR3 coding sequence is TGTGCCAGCAGCTCGCAGGGACAGTTGTTCGGAAACACCATATATTTT.

This chain links TRBV9 with TRBJ1-2, with D perhaps matching TRBD1 (6 bases). V was pared by 3 bases and J by 8 bases, with 14 bases between. Germline CDR1 reads SGDLS; CDR2 reads YYNGEE. This CDR3 comprises 13 residues. For the CDR3, the DNA is TGTGCCAGCAGCGCCGTTGGGCAGGGGGGCTACACCTTC. Encoded protein: CASSAVGQGGYTF.

This chain uses TRBV21-1 with TRBJ2-7; the table calls TRBD1, which could not be checked here. TRBV21-1 is a pseudogene locus. This CDR3 region has 11 residues. CDR3 in DNA: TGTGCCACCTACAGTACCTACGAGCAGTACTTC. Encoded protein: CATYSTYEQYF.

The CDR3 is CASSVGLAGGAGANVLTF. The CDR3 DNA reads TGTGCCAGCAGCGTGGGACTAGCGGGGGGAGCTGGGGCCAACGTCCTGACTTTC. V gene TRBV9 combines with J gene TRBJ2-6; 15 nucleotides align to TRBD2. CDR1 SGDLS and CDR2 YYNGEE come from the germline V gene. The CDR3 totals 18 residues. V dropped 2 bases and J dropped 2; count of bases not matched to a gene: 2.

This chain uses TRBV7-2 with TRBJ1-1; TRBD1 is a possible D gene (6 bases). CDR3 length: 15 residues. The V end was cut by 2 bases, the J end by 2 bases, with 12 bases between. Germline CDR1 and CDR2: SGHTA and FQGNSA. CDR3 DNA: TGTGCCAGCAGCTTAAATCCAGGGGCTAACACTGAAGCTTTCTTT. It specifies CASSLNPGANTEAFF.

J is TRBJ2-7 and V is TRBV7-9; 8 bases agree with TRBD1. J lost 4 bases, V lost 5 bases, and 7 bases had no gene match. CDR3 length: 14 amino acids. Germline CDR1 SEHNR, CDR2 FQNEAQ (reference sequence). CDR3 sequence (DNA): TGTGCCAGCAGCGCCCGGGACAGGAGGTACGAGCAGTACTTC. Translation: CASSARDRRYEQYF.

V gene TRBV7-6 combines with J gene TRBJ2-4, with 9 bases aligning to TRBD2. The germline CDR1 and CDR2 sequences are SGHVS and FNYEAQ. Unmatched junction bases numbered 17, after V lost 5 bases and J lost 3 bases. The CDR3 sequence is 19 residues long. The CDR3 nucleotides read TGTGCCAGCAGCGCAGGGGCCCCGGGACTAGCCCCAGTCAAAAACATTCAGTACTTC. It translates to CASSAGAPGLAPVKNIQYF. The variable domain in full, with the rest retrieved from reference TRBV7-6 and TRBJ2-4, is GAGVSQSPRYKVTKRGQDVALRCDPISGHVSLYWYRQALGQGPEFLTYFNYEAQQDKSGLPNDRFSAERPEGSISTLTIQRTEQRDSAMYRCASSAGAPGLAPVKNIQYFGAGTRLSVL.

This chain joins TRBV28 and TRBJ1-2, with 8 bases identical to TRBD1. The CDR3 extends over 14 amino acids. The trim removed 7 bases at V and 4 bases at J, leaving 8 bases unmatched. Germline V lookup: CDR1 MDHEN, CDR2 SYDVKM. The CDR3 spells CASIQGAESYGYTF. DNA of the CDR3: TGTGCCAGCATTCAGGGGGCGGAAAGCTATGGCTACACCTTC.

The chain has TRBV3-1 (or the pseudogene TRBV3-2) and TRBJ1-5; 11 bases fit TRBD1. The CDR3 spans 16 residues. Germline V gives CDR1 LGHDT, CDR2 YNNKEL (reference sequence). J was trimmed by 5 bases and V by 1 base; bases with no gene match: 4. DNA of the CDR3: TGTGCCAGCAGCCAAGGTGGACAGGGGGCGTATCAGCCCCAGCATTTT. Its protein product is CASSQGGQGAYQPQHF.

Of note for this clone: This sample includes further DNA sequences coding for the same CDR3. This chain uses TRBV4-1 with TRBJ2-7; TRBD1 might be the D (6 bases). CDR3 length: 15 residues. The V and J ends lost 3 bases and 1 base respectively, with 13 bases between them. In germline, CDR1 is MGHRA, CDR2 YSYEKL. The CDR3 here is CASSQASGVSYEQYF. DNA for the CDR3: TGCGCCAGCAGCCAGGCCTCAGGGGTATCCTACGAGCAGTACTTC.

This clone has a handful of counts. The chain recombines TRBV4-1 with TRBJ2-7, with TRBD2 as a possible D gene (6 bases). The V end lost 1 base, the J end lost 1 base, and 11 bases lay between the germline ends. Germline V gene data show CDR1 as MGHRA and CDR2 as YSYEKL. CDR3 length equals 15 residues. The CDR3 nucleotides read TGCGCCAGCAGCCAAGCGGGACTCAAGTCCTACGAGCAGTACTTC. This codes for CASSQAGLKSYEQYF.

The genes are TRBV7-9 and TRBJ1-2, with D uncertain. CDR3 length equals 14 residues. Germline V gene lookup returns CDR1 SEHNR and CDR2 FQNEAQ (reference sequence). The germline V and J ends were trimmed by 0 bases and 5 bases, with 10 bases remaining between them. CDR3 protein: CASSLAGLTYGYTF. The CDR3 coding sequence is TGTGCCAGCAGCTTAGCAGGACTTACGTATGGCTACACCTTC.

The rearrangement uses TRBV12-3 or TRBV12-4 and TRBJ2-1; maybe TRBD2 (6 bases). Trimming pared 5 bases from V and 11 bases from J, leaving 16 bases between. CDR3 length: 13 residues. The CDR3 protein is CASSLGGNPKQFF. CDR3 sequence (DNA): TGTGCCAGCAGTCTGGGCGGGAACCCGAAGCAGTTCTTC.

In its sample, this clone was seen once. The rearrangement joins TRBV5-1 to TRBJ2-4, with D uncertain. CDR1 SGHRS and CDR2 YFSETQ come from the germline V gene. Trimming pared 3 bases from V and 4 bases from J, leaving 8 bases between. This CDR3 comprises 13 residues. In DNA form, the CDR3 reads TGCGCCAGCAGCTCCCAGGATAAAAACATTCAGTACTTC. Residues: CASSSQDKNIQYF.

The chain uses TRBV7-9 and TRBJ2-1; TRBD2 agrees at 7 bases. The V gene's germline CDR1 is SEHNR and CDR2 FQNEAQ (reference sequence). This CDR3 has 15 amino acids. The J segment lost 6 bases and the V segment lost 3 bases, leaving 8 bases of the junction unmatched. In nucleotides, the CDR3 is TGTGCCAGCAGCTTTCTCTCGGGAGGTTCCAATGAGCAGTTCTTC. Amino acids: CASSFLSGGSNEQFF. The full variable domain, its missing parts supplied by reference TRBV7-9 and TRBJ2-1, is DTGVSQNPRHKITKRGQNVTFRCDPISEHNRLYWYRQTLGQGPEFLTYFQNEAQLEKSRLLSDRFSAERPKGSFSTLEIQRTEQGDSAMYLCASSFLSGGSNEQFFGPGTRLTVL.

V is TRBV6-2 or TRBV6-3 and J is TRBJ1-1; 11 nucleotides line up with TRBD1. V gave up 5 bases and J gave up 1 base; unmatched junction bases: 6. CDR1 and CDR2 (germline): MNHEY, SVGEGT. This CDR3 comprises 16 residues. CDR3 amino acids: CASSRPGTGGNTEAFF. CDR3 bases: TGTGCCAGCAGTCGTCCCGGGACAGGGGGGAACACTGAAGCTTTCTTT.

The sample holds one count of this clone. The chain carries TRBV27 and TRBJ2-1; 7 nucleotides align to TRBD2. In germline, CDR1 is MNHEY, CDR2 SMNVEV (reference sequence). Trimming at V came to 6 bases and at J to 4 bases, leaving 9 bases not matched to a gene. The CDR3 runs to 15 residues. The CDR3 loop is CASSQAGSLYNEQFF. CDR3 in DNA: TGTGCCAGCAGCCAAGCGGGGTCGTTGTACAATGAGCAGTTCTTC.

The chain has TRBV11-3 and TRBJ2-3; maybe TRBD2 (6 bases). The CDR3 consists of 17 residues. Germline CDR1 SGHNT, CDR2 YENEEA. Trimming took 2 bases from V and 2 from J, leaving 17 bases between them. CDR3 amino acids: CASSLPLGLYATDTQYF. The CDR3 DNA follows: TGTGCCAGCAGCTTACCCCTTGGACTATACGCCACAGATACGCAGTATTTT.

The J gene is TRBJ1-6, the V gene TRBV2; D possibly corresponds to TRBD1 (5 bases). Germline V gene sequence: CDR1 SNHLY, CDR2 FYNNEI. With 6 bases removed from V and 6 bases from J, the gap between germline ends came to 15 bases. This CDR3 region has 15 residues. CDR3 sequence reads: CASSYNDSPNSPLHF. The CDR3 bases are TGTGCCAGCAGCTACAACGACAGCCCTAATTCACCCCTCCACTTT.

A single count supports this clone. The rearrangement uses TRBV7-9 and TRBJ2-7; TRBD2 matches 9 bases. CDR1 and CDR2 (germline): SEHNR, FQNEAQ (reference sequence). The trim removed 5 bases at V and 0 bases at J, leaving 5 bases unmatched. The CDR3 is 15 residues long. CDR3 sequence: CASSPGLAFSYEQYF. In DNA form, the CDR3 reads TGTGCCAGCAGCCCCGGACTAGCGTTCTCCTACGAGCAGTACTTC. Based on the CDR3 plus reference TRBV7-9 and TRBJ2-7, the full variable domain is DTGVSQNPRHKITKRGQNVTFRCDPISEHNRLYWYRQTLGQGPEFLTYFQNEAQLEKSRLLSDRFSAERPKGSFSTLEIQRTEQGDSAMYLCASSPGLAFSYEQYFGPGTRLTVT.

The chain uses TRBV6-5 and TRBJ2-1, with D unresolved. Trimming cost V 4 bases and J 3 bases, with 4 bases left between them. Germline CDR1 is MNHEY and CDR2 is SVGAGI. CDR3 length: 12 amino acids. The CDR3 sequence is CASSSLYNEQFF. CDR3 nucleotide sequence: TGTGCCAGCAGTTCACTCTACAATGAGCAGTTCTTC.

V usage is TRBV7-9 and J usage is TRBJ1-2, with 7 bases that match TRBD1. Germline CDR1 and CDR2: SEHNR and FQNEAQ (reference sequence). The CDR3 consists of 15 residues. With 4 bases clipped from V and 2 bases from J, the junction kept 7 bases outside the gene matches. CDR3 DNA sequence: TGTGCCAGCAGCTCCCAGGTGACAGGGAACTATGGCTACACCTTC. Translating it yields CASSSQVTGNYGYTF.